This T cell receptor (beta chain) was sequenced during a study of tumor and adjacent non-tumor tissue in lung cancer. Study at large: Patients were aged roughly 30 to 76, nine to eleven men and about five women, stage I to III. General study results and limits: Tumor repertoires had a smaller top 100 clone share than normal lung. Higher tumor TCR diversity was associated with shorter survival.

A modified ARM-PCR protocol with three rounds of nested PCR amplified TCRbeta. TCRdb re-called the multiplex PCR reads with MiXCR, one entry per CDR3 protein. Here the sample spans about 66,000 distinct CDR3 sequences, about three quarters being singletons. Points on this clonotype: No antigen is known for it.

There are 11 residues in the CDR3. The germline V and J ends were trimmed by 10 bases and 7 bases, with 13 bases remaining between them. RNA was extracted from bulk tissue without any cell sorting. Sequencing was performed on lung tumor tissue. This clonotype originated in a man between 60 and 75 years old with non-small cell lung cancer. V usage is TRBV12-3 or TRBV12-4 and J usage is TRBJ1-1; D is undetermined. In DNA form, the CDR3 reads TGTGCCAATAGCTCAGTTAGTGAAGCTTTCTTT. As protein: CANSSVSEAFF.